The present T cell receptor beta chain was sequenced within a study of T cell changes during pregnancy in multiple sclerosis. Here immunoSEQ multiplex PCR was the method, and the copy in TCRdb shows in-frame clones only, minus some. The sample shows tens of thousands of clones, approximately 92% of them seen only once. Germline V CDR1 and CDR2: SGHTA, FQGTGA. Trimming left V 2 bases short and J 1 base short, with 14 bases between. The CDR3 runs to 17 residues. Sequencing used peripheral blood, obtained in the first trimester of pregnancy. The chain uses TRBV7-3 and TRBJ2-2, with D maybe TRBD2 (6 bases). The clonotype originates from a female donor with multiple sclerosis, enrolled in a pregnancy study. The CDR3 loop is CASSLPRGSWNTGELFF. CDR3 nucleotides: TGTGCCAGCAGCTTACCCCGGGGGAGCTGGAACACCGGGGAGCTGTTTTTT.